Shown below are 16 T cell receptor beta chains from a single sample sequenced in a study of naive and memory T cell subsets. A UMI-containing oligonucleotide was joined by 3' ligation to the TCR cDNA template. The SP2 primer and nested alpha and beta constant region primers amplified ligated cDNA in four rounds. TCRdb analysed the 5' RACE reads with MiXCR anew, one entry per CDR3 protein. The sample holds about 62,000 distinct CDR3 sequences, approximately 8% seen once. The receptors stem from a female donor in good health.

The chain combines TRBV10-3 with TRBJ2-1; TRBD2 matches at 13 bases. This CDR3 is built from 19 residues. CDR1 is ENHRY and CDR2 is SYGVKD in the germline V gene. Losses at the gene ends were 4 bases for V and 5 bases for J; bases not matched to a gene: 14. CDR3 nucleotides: TGTGCCATCAGTGGGAGTGTGGACAGACTAGCGGGGGGCAACAATGAGCAGTTCTTC. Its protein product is CAISGSVDRLAGGNNEQFF.

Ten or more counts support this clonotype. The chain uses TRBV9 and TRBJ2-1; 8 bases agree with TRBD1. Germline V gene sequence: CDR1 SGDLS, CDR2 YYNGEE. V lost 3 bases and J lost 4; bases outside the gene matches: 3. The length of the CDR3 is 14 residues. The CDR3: CASSGGQAYNEQFF. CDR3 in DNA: TGTGCCAGCAGCGGGGGACAGGCTTACAATGAGCAGTTCTTC.

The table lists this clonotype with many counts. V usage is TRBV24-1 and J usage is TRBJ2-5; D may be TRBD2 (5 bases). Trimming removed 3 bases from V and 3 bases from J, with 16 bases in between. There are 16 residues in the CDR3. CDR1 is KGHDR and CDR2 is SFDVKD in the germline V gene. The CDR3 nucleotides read TGTGCCACCAGTGATCCCGGAGGAGTGGGTGAAGAGACCCAGTACTTC. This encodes CATSDPGGVGEETQYF.

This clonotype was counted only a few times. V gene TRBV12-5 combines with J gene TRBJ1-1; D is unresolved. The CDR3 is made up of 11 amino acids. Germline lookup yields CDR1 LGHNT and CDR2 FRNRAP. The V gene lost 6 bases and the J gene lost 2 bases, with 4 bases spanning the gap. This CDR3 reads CASGFNTEAFF. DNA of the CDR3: TGTGCTAGTGGATTCAACACTGAAGCTTTCTTT.

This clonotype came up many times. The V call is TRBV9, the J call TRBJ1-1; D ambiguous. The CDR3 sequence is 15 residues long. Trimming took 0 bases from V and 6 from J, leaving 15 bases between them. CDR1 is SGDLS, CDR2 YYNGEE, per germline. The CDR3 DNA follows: TGTGCCAGCAGCGTAGACGTGACATTAGGTTCTGAAGCTTTCTTT. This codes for CASSVDVTLGSEAFF.

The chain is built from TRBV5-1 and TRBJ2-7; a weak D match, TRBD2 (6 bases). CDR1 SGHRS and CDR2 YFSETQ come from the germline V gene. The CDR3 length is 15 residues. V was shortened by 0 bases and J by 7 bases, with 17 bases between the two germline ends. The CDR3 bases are TGCGCCAGCAGCTTGGGCGGTAGCGGAGGGGAGGAGCAGTACTTC. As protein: CASSLGGSGGEEQYF.

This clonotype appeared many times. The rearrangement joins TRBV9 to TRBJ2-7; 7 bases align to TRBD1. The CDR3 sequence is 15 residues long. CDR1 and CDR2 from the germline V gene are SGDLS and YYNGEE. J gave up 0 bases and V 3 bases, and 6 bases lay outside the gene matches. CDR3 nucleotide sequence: TGTGCCAGCAGCGCCACAGGGGCCGGCTCCTACGAGCAGTACTTC. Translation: CASSATGAGSYEQYF.

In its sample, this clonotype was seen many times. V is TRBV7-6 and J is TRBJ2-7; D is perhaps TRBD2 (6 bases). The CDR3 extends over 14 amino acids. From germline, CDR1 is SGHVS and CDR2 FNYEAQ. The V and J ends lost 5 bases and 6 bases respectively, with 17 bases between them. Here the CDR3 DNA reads TGTGCCAGCAGCCGGGGACTCCTAATTGGCGAGCAGTACTTC. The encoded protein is CASSRGLLIGEQYF.

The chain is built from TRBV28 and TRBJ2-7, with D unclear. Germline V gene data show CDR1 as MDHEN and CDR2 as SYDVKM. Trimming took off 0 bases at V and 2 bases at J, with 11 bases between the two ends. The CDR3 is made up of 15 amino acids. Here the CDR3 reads CASSLWGGPAYEQYF. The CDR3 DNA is TGTGCCAGCAGTTTATGGGGTGGTCCAGCCTACGAGCAGTACTTC.

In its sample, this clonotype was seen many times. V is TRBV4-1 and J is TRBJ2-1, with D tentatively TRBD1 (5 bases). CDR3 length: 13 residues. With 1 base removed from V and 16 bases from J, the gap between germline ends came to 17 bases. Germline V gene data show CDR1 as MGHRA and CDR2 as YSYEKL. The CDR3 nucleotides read TGCGCCAGCAGCCAAGTCGGACACCCCAGTAAATTCTTC. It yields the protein CASSQVGHPSKFF.

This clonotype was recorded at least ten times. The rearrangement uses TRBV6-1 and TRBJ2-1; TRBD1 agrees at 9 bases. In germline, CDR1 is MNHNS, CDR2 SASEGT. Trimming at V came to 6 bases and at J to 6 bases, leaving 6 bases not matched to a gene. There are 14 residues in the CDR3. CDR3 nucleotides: TGTGCCAGCAGCCGGGACAGGGCTTCCAATGAGCAGTTCTTC. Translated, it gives CASSRDRASNEQFF.

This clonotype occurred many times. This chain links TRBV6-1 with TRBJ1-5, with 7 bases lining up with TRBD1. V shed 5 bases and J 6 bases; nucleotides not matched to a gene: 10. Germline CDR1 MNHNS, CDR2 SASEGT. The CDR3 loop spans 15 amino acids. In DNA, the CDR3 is TGTGCCAGCAGTCCCGGGGCAGGGGGTCGTCAGCCCCAGCATTTT. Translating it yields CASSPGAGGRQPQHF.

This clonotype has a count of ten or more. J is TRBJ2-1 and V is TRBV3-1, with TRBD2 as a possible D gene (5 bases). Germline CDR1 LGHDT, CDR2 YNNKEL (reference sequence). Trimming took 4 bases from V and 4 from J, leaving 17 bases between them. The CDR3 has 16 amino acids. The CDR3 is CASSRQVGEPYNEQFF. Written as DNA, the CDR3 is TGTGCCAGCAGCCGTCAAGTCGGGGAGCCTTACAATGAGCAGTTCTTC.

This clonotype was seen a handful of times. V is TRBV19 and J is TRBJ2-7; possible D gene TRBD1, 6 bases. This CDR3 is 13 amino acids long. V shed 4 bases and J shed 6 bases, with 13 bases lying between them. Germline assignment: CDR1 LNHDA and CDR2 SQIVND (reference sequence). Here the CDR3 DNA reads TGTGCCAGTAGTAAACAGGGAAGGGGCGAGCAGTACTTC. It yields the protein CASSKQGRGEQYF.

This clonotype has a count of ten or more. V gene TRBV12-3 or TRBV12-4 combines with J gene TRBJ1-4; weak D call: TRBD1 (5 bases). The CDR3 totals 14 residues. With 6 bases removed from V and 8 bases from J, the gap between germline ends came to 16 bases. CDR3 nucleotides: TGTGCCAGCAGCAAGGGGTCGGGGGACGAAAAACTGTTTTTT. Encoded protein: CASSKGSGDEKLFF.

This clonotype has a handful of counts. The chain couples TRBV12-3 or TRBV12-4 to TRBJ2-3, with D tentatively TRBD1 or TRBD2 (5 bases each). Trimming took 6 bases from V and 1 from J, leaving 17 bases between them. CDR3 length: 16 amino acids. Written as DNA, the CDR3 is TGTGCCAGCAGCCCCAACCGGTTGGGGGGCACAGATACGCAGTATTTT. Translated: CASSPNRLGGTDTQYF.